The 18 T cell receptor beta chains below were found in one sample sequenced in a study of blood T cell repertoires in COVID-19. Clones were read by immunoSEQ multiplex PCR, and TCRdb kept only the in-frame ones, dropping some. The top ten clones hold around 2.7% of a sample with some 320,000 clones, 90% of them seen once. The material sequenced was PBMCs or T cells enriched from blood (not recorded which). The receptors stem from a man aged 60 to 75 who had recovered from COVID-19.

This chain uses TRBV28 with TRBJ1-5; D unclear. Trimming left V 3 bases short and J 10 bases short, with 16 bases between. The CDR3 has 14 amino acids. Germline CDR1 reads MDHEN; CDR2 reads SYDVKM. The CDR3 DNA follows: TGTGCCAGCAGTTTGGGAGGCCCCTCGGTTCCCCAGCATTTT. It codes for CASSLGGPSVPQHF. The full variable domain, with the rest looked up from reference TRBV28 and TRBJ1-5, is DVKVTQSSRYLVKRTGEKVFLECVQDMDHENMFWYRQDPGLGLRLIYFSYDVKMKEKGDIPEGYSVSREKKERFSLILESASTNQTSMYLCASSLGGPSVPQHFGDGTRLSIL.

This chain joins TRBV10-3 and TRBJ2-1, with D perhaps TRBD1 (5 bases). The germline gives CDR1 ENHRY, CDR2 SYGVKD. This CDR3 contains 14 residues. V lost 3 bases to trimming and J lost 4 bases, with 10 bases between them. The CDR3 nucleotides are TGTGCCATCAGTGAAACAGGAACTTACAATGAGCAGTTCTTC. This gives the protein CAISETGTYNEQFF.

This chain connects TRBV6-2 or TRBV6-3 to TRBJ1-5, with 7 bases matching TRBD1. This CDR3 spans 15 amino acids. Germline-derived CDR1 and CDR2 are MNHEY and SVGEGT. Trimming removed 6 bases from V and 4 bases from J; junction bases left unmatched: 9. CDR3: CASSTGAQPNQPQHF. DNA for the CDR3: TGTGCCAGCAGCACAGGGGCGCAACCAAATCAGCCCCAGCATTTT.

The V gene is TRBV7-8, the J gene TRBJ1-5; D unresolved. Trimming took 6 bases from V and 4 from J, leaving 13 bases between them. The germline V gene encodes CDR1 SGHVS and CDR2 FQNEAQ. CDR3 length: 14 amino acids. CDR3 sequence: CASRDERANQPQHF. The CDR3, as DNA: TGTGCCAGCAGAGATGAGCGGGCAAATCAGCCCCAGCATTTT. The full variable domain, its missing parts supplied by reference TRBV7-8 and TRBJ1-5, is GAGVSQSPRYKVAKRGQDVALRCDPISGHVSLFWYQQALGQGPEFLTYFQNEAQLDKSGLPSDRFFAERPEGSVSTLKIQRTQQEDSAVYLCASRDERANQPQHFGDGTRLSIL.

A note on this clone: This CDR3 is also generated by other DNA sequences in the sample. The rearrangement uses TRBV25-1 and TRBJ1-1; 8 bases are shared with TRBD1. Germline V CDR1 and CDR2: MGHDK, SYGVNS. The CDR3 consists of 13 residues. V was clipped by 6 bases and J by 4 bases; unmatched bases: 4. The CDR3, as DNA: TGTGCCAGCAGAGGACAGGGCAGCACTGAAGCTTTCTTT. Translating it yields CASRGQGSTEAFF.

The J gene is TRBJ1-2, the V gene TRBV7-8, with D tentatively TRBD1 (5 bases). V dropped 2 bases and J dropped 14 bases, with 15 bases sitting between them. The CDR3 runs 12 residues. Germline V CDR1 and CDR2: SGHVS, FQNEAQ. The chain's CDR3 is CASSLNSGVQTF. The DNA for the CDR3 is TGTGCCAGCAGCTTAAATTCGGGGGTTCAAACCTTC.

The rearrangement links TRBV6-5 to TRBJ1-2; D perhaps matches TRBD1 (5 bases). Trimming cost V 6 bases and J 8 bases, with 16 bases left between them. There are 13 residues in the CDR3. The V gene's germline CDR1 is MNHEY and CDR2 SVGAGI. The CDR3 region is CASSLHGTTGYTF. In nucleotides, the CDR3 is TGTGCCAGCAGCCTGCACGGGACTACAGGCTACACCTTC.

The rearrangement joins TRBV7-2 to TRBJ1-2; no reliable D call. CDR1 SGHTA and CDR2 FQGNSA come from the germline V gene. V lost 5 bases and J lost 4, with 17 bases in between. CDR3 length: 15 residues. The chain's CDR3 is CASSPADAGSYGYTF. The DNA of the CDR3 is TGTGCCAGCAGCCCAGCCGACGCAGGAAGCTATGGCTACACCTTC.

This clone is a singleton in its sample. The chain couples TRBV11-2 to TRBJ2-2, with 7 bases aligning to TRBD2. This CDR3 spans 15 amino acids. V was clipped by 1 base and J by 5 bases; unmatched bases: 4. Germline-derived CDR1 and CDR2 are SGHAT and FQNNGV. The CDR3 DNA is TGTGCCAGCAGCTTAGCCGGGGGGTATACCGGGGAGCTGTTTTTT. Its protein is CASSLAGGYTGELFF. The complete variable domain, with remaining parts taken from reference TRBV11-2 and TRBJ2-2, reads EAGVAQSPRYKIIEKRQSVAFWCNPISGHATLYWYQQILGQGPKLLIQFQNNGVVDDSQLPKDRFSAERLKGVDSTLKIQPAKLEDSAVYLCASSLAGGYTGELFFGEGSRLTVL.

The chain carries TRBV27 and TRBJ1-3; D is perhaps TRBD1 (5 bases). Germline V lookup: CDR1 MNHEY, CDR2 SMNVEV (reference sequence). V was trimmed by 3 bases and J by 4 bases, leaving 10 bases between them. CDR3 length equals 14 residues. DNA of the CDR3: TGTGCCAGCAGTTTTGCCGCAGGGGGAAACACCATATATTTT. It codes for CASSFAAGGNTIYF.

V and J are TRBV6-5 and TRBJ1-1, with a possible D match to TRBD1 (5 bases). The CDR3 has 13 residues. Germline V gene data show CDR1 as MNHEY and CDR2 as SVGAGI. With 4 bases removed from V and 0 bases from J, the gap between germline ends came to 6 bases. CDR3 region: CASSLGLNTEAFF. CDR3 nucleotides: TGTGCCAGCAGTTTGGGGCTGAACACTGAAGCTTTCTTT.

The chain uses TRBV10-3 and TRBJ2-1; 9 bases align to TRBD2. The CDR3 has 15 amino acids. J was trimmed by 5 bases and V by 6 bases; bases with no gene match: 8. Germline-derived CDR1 and CDR2 are ENHRY and SYGVKD. The CDR3 DNA reads as TGTGCCATCAGAGGTAGCGGGGGCCACCACAATGAGCAGTTCTTC. Protein: CAIRGSGGHHNEQFF.

The chain links TRBV27 to TRBJ1-5; 7 bases are shared with TRBD1. This CDR3 has 14 amino acids. Trimming took 5 bases from V and 5 from J; bases not matched to a gene: 6. Germline V gene sequence: CDR1 MNHEY, CDR2 SMNVEV (reference sequence). The chain's CDR3 is CASSAYRGDQPQHF. DNA of the CDR3: TGTGCCAGCAGTGCATACAGGGGAGATCAGCCCCAGCATTTT.

This chain connects TRBV24-1 to TRBJ2-3; weak D call: TRBD1 (6 bases). The V end was cut by 6 bases, the J end by 0 bases, with 9 bases between. Germline lookup yields CDR1 KGHDR and CDR2 SFDVKD. This CDR3 has 14 residues. The CDR3 reads CATSTGWSTDTQYF. The DNA of the CDR3 is TGTGCCACCAGTACAGGGTGGAGCACAGATACGCAGTATTTT.

V is TRBV5-4 and J is TRBJ2-5; 11 positions agree with TRBD2. Germline V CDR1 and CDR2: SGHNT, YYREEE (reference sequence). Trimming at V came to 4 bases and at J to 2 bases, leaving 7 bases not matched to a gene. CDR3 length: 16 residues. The CDR3 coding sequence is TGTGCCAGCAGCAGCGCAGGGACTAGCGGACAAGAGACCCAGTACTTC. Protein product: CASSSAGTSGQETQYF.

This CDR3 reads CASSVETGNYSPLHF. The CDR3 DNA reads TGCGCCAGCAGCGTAGAGACAGGGAACTATTCACCCCTCCACTTT. This chain links TRBV10-1 with TRBJ1-6, with 7 positions matching TRBD1. Germline CDR1 is WNHNN and CDR2 is SYGVQD (reference sequence). Trimming removed 6 bases from V and 8 bases from J; junction bases left unmatched: 10. The CDR3 has 15 amino acids.

J is TRBJ2-5 and V is TRBV29-1, with D perhaps matching TRBD2 (5 bases). The CDR3 extends over 14 amino acids. Germline V gives CDR1 SQVTM, CDR2 ANQGSEA. The ends were cut back, 6 bases at V and 0 bases at J, with 14 bases in the middle. The CDR3 loop is CSVPRAGHQETQYF. In DNA, the CDR3 is TGCAGCGTCCCCCGGGCGGGCCACCAAGAGACCCAGTACTTC.

In this sample, this clone turned up a few times. CDR3 region: CASSTRQVPYEQYF. The CDR3 DNA sequence: TGTGCCAGCTCCACCCGACAGGTTCCCTACGAGCAGTACTTC. The J gene is TRBJ2-7, the V gene TRBV11-3, with D maybe TRBD1 (6 bases). The CDR3 runs 14 residues. Germline V gene data show CDR1 as SGHNT and CDR2 as YENEEA. V gave up 8 bases and J gave up 2 bases, with 16 bases separating them.